Included here is one T cell receptor beta chain sequence, with context. This record belongs to a study of control samples from healthy donors and cancer patients. Germline V gene sequence: CDR1 MNHEY, CDR2 SVGEGT. The CDR3 is made up of 15 amino acids. V shed 2 bases and J 4 bases; nucleotides not matched to a gene: 2. Method: immunoSEQ multiplex PCR; TCRdb's copy keeps in-frame clones and lacks some. The sample lists some 13,000 clones, 60% to 85% occurring once. The TCR comes from a male donor with melanoma. This rearrangement joins TRBV6-2 or TRBV6-3 to TRBJ2-1; TRBD2 aligns across 10 bases. Sequenced: formalin-fixed, paraffin-embedded tissue. The CDR3 sequence: CASSYLAGAYNEQFF. Here the CDR3 DNA reads TGTGCCAGCAGTTACCTAGCGGGGGCGTACAATGAGCAGTTCTTC.